The rows below give T cell receptor beta chains drawn from one sample of a study of shared clonotypes between healthy human individuals. Produced via immunoSEQ multiplex PCR; TCRdb's table is partial and in-frame only. The sample yields under 700,000 clones, 85% to 95% seen once. The material sequenced was naive CD8+ T cells sorted from blood. The receptors originated from a woman aged 25 to 39 in good health. Both conserved end residues are part of each CDR3. D genes are given only for firm matches.

V gene	D gene	CDR3 protein
TRBV7-3	TRBD2	CASSLSLDSLAGTGDNEQFF
TRBV9	TRBD2	CASSRPGTSGTGELFF
TRBV9	NA	CASSSRASSTDTQYF
TRBV14	NA	CASSQVRVNTGELFF
TRBV7-9	NA	CASSPPTNEKLFF
TRBV5-4	NA	CASSGGDPYEQYF
TRBV13	NA	CASSLGRRVDEQYF
TRBV28	NA	CASSFGDTIYF
TRBV4-1	TRBD2	CASSHSGRPNEQFF
TRBV7-9	NA	CASSDEETQYF
TRBV7-8	TRBD2	CASSLGLAGGHFRSYNEQFF
TRBV29-1	TRBD2	CSVDSSWEGNLDEQFF
TRBV2	NA	CASSAAFPNPMNTEAFF
TRBV19	NA	CASGLVRADGQPQHF
TRBV28	TRBD1	CASSSIWDRSEQYF
TRBV7-9	NA	CASSGAPTGNNEQFF
TRBV5-6	NA	CASSEGHFNSPLHF
TRBV28	NA	CASGDPSPVEQFF
TRBV7-9	NA	CASSLTNEKLFF
TRBV19	NA	CASSIETRRNYGYTF
TRBV27	TRBD2	CASSPGGATGELFF
TRBV6-5	NA	CASSYGSGGDGYEQYF
TRBV19	TRBD1	CASSTNPGQFTYGYTF
TRBV28	NA	CASSPPGPKEQYF
TRBV9	NA	CASSVVTGELFF
TRBV27	NA	CASSWGDTQYF
TRBV19	NA	CASSMDYYEQYF
TRBV28	NA	CASSSGQRRTYEQYF
TRBV29-1	TRBD1	CSVEGQGGNQGEQYF
TRBV29-1	NA	CSAGPGEGHGYTF
TRBV10-2	NA	CASSIDYEQYF
TRBV11-2	TRBD2	CASSLGTGGSYEQYF
TRBV27	NA	CASSSTPGLQREAFF
TRBV7-9	NA	CASSRGPRMNTEAFF
TRBV27	TRBD2	CASSPSAPLAGLDTGELFF
TRBV27	NA	CASSLDQTLKHEKLFF
TRBV4-2	NA	CASSQDVPYEQYF
TRBV13	NA	CASSRDGLFMETQYF
TRBV7-8	NA	CASSFRGRTNYEQYF
TRBV5-5	NA	CASSLVVTGELFF
TRBV11-2	NA	CASIAKGANTGTRAAFF
TRBV4-1	TRBD2	CASSQVPPTSEFYNEQFF
TRBV13	TRBD2	CASSSSIAGGYNEQFF
TRBV20-1	NA	CSAPDSYEQYF
TRBV15	NA	CATSSGVSSPLHF
TRBV9	TRBD2	CASSLRLAGGDYEQFF
TRBV23-1	NA	CASSQSCLGYTEAFF
TRBV5-4	TRBD2	CASSTGLAGSLGDEQFF
TRBV6-1	NA	CASSGAAVSDKGTEAFF
TRBV6-1	NA	CASSEAIWEINQPQHF
TRBV5-1	TRBD1	CASSYRQGYEQYF